This T cell receptor beta chain was found in a study of blood T cell repertoires in COVID-19. Study-wide context: Some COVID-19 samples were acute and others convalescent; all came from the United States, Italy and Spain. PBMCs, B-cell-depleted T cells, or T cells were the source of the cDNA or gDNA that made up the material.

V dropped 10 bases and J dropped 1 base, with 10 bases sitting between them. The V gene's germline CDR1 is SNHLY and CDR2 FYNNEI. This CDR3 is 12 amino acids long. Here immunoSEQ multiplex PCR was the method, and the copy in TCRdb shows in-frame clones only, minus some. The sample has some 350,000 clones, about 88% seen once. This clonotype originated in a human donor in a cohort sampled during active COVID-19. The sequenced material came from peripheral blood. V gene TRBV2 combines with J gene TRBJ1-1; no clear D gene. DNA for the CDR3: TGTGCCACCCGACCGGGGAACACTGAAGCTTTCTTT. Translated: CATRPGNTEAFF.